These 29 T cell receptor delta chains were sequenced from one sample in a study of gamma-delta T cells after stem cell transplantation. TCRdb applied CATT to the RT-PCR reads for clone calling. This sample has over a thousand delta-chain clones, with about 16% found just once. Sequencing was carried out using gamma-delta T cells. These receptor sequences come from a human donor. It is not recorded whose cells these are; they may come from a transplant donor.

This clone was found a few times. Because the CDR3's place on the DNA is in doubt, the DNA is left out and the CDR3 is given as listed by TCRdb. The rearrangement uses TRAV29/DV5 and TRDJ1; no check of the table's D call, TRDD3, against the DNA was made. With termini counted, the CDR3 has 24 amino acids. Looked up from germline, CDR1 is NSMFDY and CDR2 is ISSIKDK. The CDR3 protein is CSVLLCSYLPFYHLYWGYAGKLIF.

This clone has more than one count but fewer than ten. This rearrangement joins TRDV2 to TRDJ3, with 13 bases matching TRDD3. The germline gives CDR1 GEAIGNYY, CDR2 EKD. The CDR3 sequence is 22 residues long. With 0 bases clipped from V and 0 bases from J, the junction kept 10 bases outside the gene matches. As DNA, the CDR3 is TGTGCCTGTGACACCGTACTGGGGGATACGGGACCGAGCTCCTGGGACACCCGACAGATGTTTTTC. This codes for CACDTVLGDTGPSSWDTRQMFF.

This clone was seen only a few times. This DNA translates differently at residue 4 from the TCRdb protein, which is that of a much larger clone; a read error is likely, and the protein shown is the DNA's own translation. This chain links TRDV2 with TRDJ1; 13 positions agree with TRDD3. The CDR3 runs 17 residues. The germline gives CDR1 GEAIGNYY, CDR2 EKD. Trimming removed 4 bases from V and 0 bases from J; junction bases left unmatched: 7. CDR3 sequence (DNA): TGTGCCTGTGAGAGCCTACTGGGGGATACGCACACCGATAAACTCATCTTT. It translates to CACESLLGDTHTDKLIF.

This clone was observed a handful of times. A far larger clone is one base from this, pointing to a likely read error. In the same sample, other DNA sequences code for this CDR3. The chain is built from TRDV2 and TRDJ3, with 7 bases fitting TRDD3. V was pared by 4 bases and J by 0 bases, with 8 bases of the junction left unmatched. The CDR3 length is 18 residues. Germline CDR1 GEAIGNYY, CDR2 EKD. The CDR3 reads CACDLLGDNSWDTRQMFF. Here the CDR3 DNA reads TGTGCCTGTGATCTTCTAGGGGATAACTCCTGGGACACCCGACAGATGTTTTTC.

In its sample, this clone was seen a few times. This is likely an artifact of a read error, given a far larger clone one base away. The chain is built from TRDV2 and TRDJ1; no clear D gene. There are 21 residues in the CDR3. Germline values: CDR1 GEAIGNYY, CDR2 EKD. The germline V and J ends were trimmed by 0 bases and 0 bases, with 28 bases remaining between them. CDR3 nucleotide sequence: TGTGCCTGTGACACCCTGGACTTGGCCGGGTACCTCGCTACCGACACCGATAAACTCATCTTT. It encodes CACDTLDLAGYLATDTDKLIF.

This chain joins TRDV2 and TRDJ1; TRDD3 matches 12 bases. The trim removed 1 base at V and 3 bases at J, leaving 11 bases unmatched. The CDR3 runs 18 residues. Germline loops: CDR1 GEAIGNYY, CDR2 EKD. The CDR3 here is CACDTAGGYGHKADKLIF. The CDR3 DNA reads as TGTGCCTGTGACACGGCTGGGGGATACGGACATAAAGCCGATAAACTCATCTTT.

A few counts support this clone. CDR3 coding DNA: TGTGCCTGTGATACCCTGGGGGGCACCGATAAACTCATCTTT. Amino acid sequence: CACDTLGGTDKLIF. The rearrangement joins TRDV2 to TRDJ1; 7 nucleotides align to TRDD3. This CDR3 is 14 amino acids long. The J segment lost 1 base and the V segment lost 4 bases, leaving 5 bases of the junction unmatched. CDR1 GEAIGNYY and CDR2 EKD come from the germline V gene.

This clone has only a few counts. A read error likely explains why the TCRdb protein, taken from a much larger clone, differs from this DNA's translation at residue 3; the protein shown is translated from the DNA. The chain joins TRDV2 to TRDJ1; TRDD3 agrees at 8 bases. Germline CDR1 reads GEAIGNYY; CDR2 reads EKD. The CDR3 has 17 amino acids. Here the CDR3 reads CARDTVLGAPVTDKLIF. In nucleotides, the CDR3 is TGTGCCCGTGACACCGTACTGGGGGCCCCGGTCACCGATAAACTCATCTTT.

As for this clone: The junction differs from germline at one of its ends, possibly a read error. The V and J genes are TRDV2 and TRDJ2; D may be TRDD3 (6 bases). The CDR3 is 19 amino acids. In germline, CDR1 is GEAIGNYY, CDR2 EKD. CDR3 in DNA: TGTGCCTGTGACACGCTCATTCGGACTGGGTCCTCTTTTACAGCACACCTCTTCTTT. It is translated as CACDTLIRTGSSFTAHLFF.

By share of the sample, this clone is medium-sized. The chain couples TRDV2 to TRDJ1; perhaps TRDD3 as D (5 bases). Trimming cost V 3 bases and J 3 bases, with 16 bases left between them. CDR1 and CDR2 (germline): GEAIGNYY, EKD. The CDR3 contains 15 residues. CDR3 amino acids: CACDLLLEGADKLIF. The CDR3 nucleotides are TGTGCCTGTGACCTCTTACTGGAGGGAGCCGATAAACTCATCTTT.

By its share, this clone is hyperexpanded. Other nucleotide sequences in the sample specify the same CDR3. The gene calls are TRDV2 and TRDJ1; D ambiguous. CDR1 and CDR2 from the germline V gene are GEAIGNYY and EKD. V was pared by 3 bases and J by 0 bases, with 10 bases between. The CDR3 is 14 amino acids. This CDR3 is CACDHIANTDKLIF. The DNA of the CDR3 is TGTGCCTGTGACCATATTGCAAACACCGATAAACTCATCTTT.

Only a few counts were recorded for this clone. The chain uses TRDV2 and TRDJ1; the match to TRDD3 covers 8 bases. CDR1 is GEAIGNYY and CDR2 is EKD in the germline V gene. V lost 0 bases and J lost 0; bases outside the gene matches: 20. This CDR3 has 21 residues. The CDR3 is CACDTVQWGDKSDSDTDKLIF. The CDR3 bases are TGTGCCTGTGACACCGTTCAGTGGGGGGATAAATCCGACTCAGACACCGATAAACTCATCTTT.

About this clone itself: A far bigger clonotype differs at one base, so this is likely a read error. This chain links TRDV2 with TRDJ3, with 7 positions matching TRDD3. CDR1 is GEAIGNYY, CDR2 EKD, per germline. This CDR3 has 20 amino acids. The V gene end was trimmed by 3 bases and the J gene end by 0 bases; junction bases not matched to a gene: 13. Here the CDR3 reads CACDAGPWGLSSWDTRQMFF. The CDR3 nucleotides read TGTGCCTGTGACGCCGGTCCCTGGGGGTTGAGCTCCTGGGACACCCGACAGATGTTTTTC.

This clone was found a few times. The chain has TRDV2 and TRDJ1, with D perhaps matching TRDD3 (5 bases). Trimming removed 0 bases from V and 0 bases from J, with 25 bases in between. Germline CDR1 and CDR2: GEAIGNYY and EKD. The CDR3 contains 20 residues. The CDR3, as DNA: TGTGCCTGTGACACCGTGATGAGTACTGGAGGATGGAGGAACACCGATAAACTCATCTTT. Translating gives CACDTVMSTGGWRNTDKLIF.

Only a few counts were recorded for this clone. A far larger clone is one base from this, pointing to a likely read error. The rearrangement joins TRDV3 to TRDJ1; 9 nucleotides agree with TRDD3. V lost 1 base to trimming and J lost 0 bases; unmatched junction nucleotides: 15. The CDR3 totals 18 residues. CDR1 TVYSNPD and CDR2 GDNSRS come from the germline V gene (reference sequence). CDR3 residues: CAFTTTTVGGYHTDKLIF. CDR3 DNA: TGTGCCTTTACTACTACTACGGTGGGGGGATACCACACCGATAAACTCATCTTT.

This clone was counted a few times. The protein that TCRdb holds for this DNA derives from a much larger clone and differs from the translated DNA at residue 16, which likely indicates a read error; the protein shown here is translated from the DNA. V gene TRDV3 combines with J gene TRDJ1; 9 nucleotides agree with TRDD3. Germline CDR1 is TVYSNPD and CDR2 is GDNSRS (reference sequence). The CDR3 totals 18 residues. CDR3 sequence: CAFTTTTMGGYHTDKHIF. In DNA, the CDR3 is TGTGCCTTTACTACTACTACGATGGGGGGATACCACACCGATAAACACATCTTT.

Relative to its sample, this clone is medium-sized. The chain couples TRDV2 to TRDJ1; TRDD3 aligns across 7 bases. Per the germline V gene, CDR1 is GEAIGNYY and CDR2 is EKD. The CDR3 sequence is 17 residues long. The trim removed 0 bases at V and 1 base at J, leaving 10 bases unmatched. The CDR3 region is CACDTVVGYGFTDKLIF. CDR3 in DNA: TGTGCCTGTGACACCGTTGTCGGATACGGGTTCACCGATAAACTCATCTTT.

The V call is TRDV2, the J call TRDJ3, with 7 nucleotides matching TRDD3. The CDR3 has 22 residues. V lost 4 bases to trimming and J lost 0 bases; unmatched junction nucleotides: 20. The germline CDR1 and CDR2 sequences are GEAIGNYY and EKD. The CDR3 DNA is TGTGCCTGTGAGACCAAATTTACTGGAGGATACGCTAGCTCCTGGGACACCCGACAGATGTTTTTC. Translating it yields CACETKFTGGYASSWDTRQMFF.

Details on this clone: The TCRdb protein, from a much larger clone, departs from this DNA's translation at residue 15, likely by read error; the protein shown derives from the DNA. V is TRDV2 and J is TRDJ3, with TRDD3 matching over 8 bases. This CDR3 contains 20 residues. Germline V gene data show CDR1 as GEAIGNYY and CDR2 as EKD. CDR3 bases: TGTGCCTGTGACACCGTGCTGGGGGACATCAGCTCCTGGGACATCCGACAGATGTTTTTC. Amino acids: CACDTVLGDISSWDIRQMFF.

This clone was seen a handful of times. The chain carries TRDV2 and TRDJ1; 9 nucleotides align to TRDD3. Germline-derived CDR1 and CDR2 are GEAIGNYY and EKD. The ends lost 4 bases at V and 0 bases at J; junction bases unmatched: 11. The CDR3 runs 17 residues. The CDR3 coding sequence is TGTGCCTGTGAGCCCCTAACACTGGGGGACTACACCGATAAACTCATCTTT. It specifies CACEPLTLGDYTDKLIF.

In regard to this clone: One end of the junction varies from germline; a read error may be responsible. The chain carries TRDV1 and TRDJ2; 7 bases are a match to TRDD3. This CDR3 is built from 22 residues. The V gene's germline CDR1 is TSWWSYY and CDR2 QGS. CDR3 sequence (DNA): TGTGCTGTTGGGGAATTAATCCAGCGGGATACCCCGTGGGAGGCTTTGACAGCACAACTCTTCTTT. This encodes CAVGELIQRDTPWEALTAQLFF.

This clone was seen a few times. The rearrangement links TRDV2 to TRDJ1; 10 nucleotides agree with TRDD3. This CDR3 has 15 amino acids. V shed 3 bases and J 2 bases; nucleotides not matched to a gene: 5. CDR1 is GEAIGNYY and CDR2 is EKD in the germline V gene. This CDR3 is CACDLLLGDTDKLIF. DNA of the CDR3: TGTGCCTGTGACCTCCTACTGGGGGATACCGATAAACTCATCTTT.

This clone turned up a few times. Other DNA sequences in this sample translate to the same CDR3. This chain links TRDV2 with TRDJ1, with D maybe TRDD3 (6 bases). Per the germline V gene, CDR1 is GEAIGNYY and CDR2 is EKD. V dropped 0 bases and J dropped 2 bases, with 12 bases sitting between them. The CDR3 consists of 15 residues. CDR3 protein: CACDTVGMGTDKLIF. CDR3 bases: TGTGCCTGTGACACCGTGGGGATGGGGACCGATAAACTCATCTTT.

Concerning this clone itself: A junction boundary mismatches the germline segment, possibly from a read error. The chain couples TRDV2 to TRDJ1; TRDD3 agrees at 9 bases. CDR3 length: 16 amino acids. Germline V gene lookup returns CDR1 GEAIGNYY and CDR2 EKD. In DNA, the CDR3 is TGTGCCTGTGACACGCTGGGGGATCCCGAGATCGATAAGCTCATCTTT. Translating gives CACDTLGDPEIDKLIF.

Regarding this clone: One junction end disagrees with the germline gene, perhaps due to a read error. The chain has TRDV2 and TRDJ3; tentatively, D is TRDD3 (6 bases). Germline V gene sequence: CDR1 GEAIGNYY, CDR2 EKD. The CDR3 runs 17 residues. DNA of the CDR3: TGTGCCTGGGACACAGCGGGGGGATCCTGGGACACCCGACAGATGTTTTTC. It encodes CAWDTAGGSWDTRQMFF.

The gene calls are TRDV2 and TRDJ1, with a tentative D call TRDD3 (5 bases). Germline assignment: CDR1 GEAIGNYY and CDR2 EKD. The V end lost 3 bases, the J end lost 8 bases, and 33 bases lay between the germline ends. The CDR3 length is 19 residues. The CDR3 coding sequence is TGTGCCTGTGACCCGGTAGGGCAGCGGAAGCTTGAGGGGGCCGTCAAACTCATCTTT. Its translation: CACDPVGQRKLEGAVKLIF.

In this sample, this clone turned up a few times. This chain joins TRDV2 and TRDJ1; TRDD3 matches 9 bases. V lost 1 base and J lost 0; bases outside the gene matches: 14. Germline CDR1 GEAIGNYY, CDR2 EKD. This CDR3 contains 19 residues. The CDR3, as DNA: TGTGCCTGTGACACTGTTACTGGGGGACCCCTTTCGTACACCGATAAACTCATCTTT. It is translated as CACDTVTGGPLSYTDKLIF.

As to this clone: At one boundary the junction diverges from the germline segment, which might be a read error. At the DNA level, this CDR3 is encoded by other sequences in the same sample as well. V and J are TRDV1 and TRDJ1; 11 nucleotides line up with TRDD3. The CDR3 covers 25 residues. From germline, CDR1 is TSWWSYY and CDR2 QGS. The chain's CDR3 is CALGKPLRAGLYWGIGREYTDKLIF. DNA for the CDR3: TGTGCCCTTGGGAAGCCCCTACGCGCTGGTCTTTACTGGGGGATAGGAAGAGAATACACCGATAAACTCATCTTT.

This clone has more than one count but fewer than ten. The gene calls are TRDV1 and TRDJ1; D is possibly TRDD3 (6 bases). Per the germline V gene, CDR1 is TSWWSYY and CDR2 is QGS. Trimming took 4 bases from V and 0 from J, leaving 27 bases between them. This CDR3 region has 20 residues. The CDR3 bases are TGTGCTCTTGGGGCTACAGACGAAGGGGGCTGGGGATCGTACACCGATAAACTCATCTTT. It encodes CALGATDEGGWGSYTDKLIF.